A selection of T cell receptor beta chains follows, all from one sample in a study of blood T cells in healthy people across ages. MiXCR, applied by TCRdb to the 5' RACE reads, yields one record per CDR3 protein. Here the sample spans 1.4 million or so distinct CDR3 sequences, around 40% being singletons. Sequenced input: blood. These receptors were taken from a woman between 18 and 29 years old in good health. Each CDR3 is given with its conserved first and last residue. Fields, in order: clone size, J gene, V gene, D gene, CDR3 DNA, CDR3 protein. A D gene is named only where the DNA matches it firmly. The listing skips clone size in some rows; elsewhere it reads once, few, many or a size class.

>few|TRBJ2-7|TRBV7-2|NA
TGTGCCAGCAGCACTATAGCGATTTCCTACGAGCAGTACTTC
CASSTIAISYEQYF
>few|TRBJ2-7|TRBV11-2|NA
TGTGCCAGCAGCTTAGGGCCGGGGGCAGGGGGCGAGCAGTACTTC
CASSLGPGAGGEQYF
>NA|TRBJ2-2|TRBV7-2|NA
TGTGCCAGCAGCTTGACTTCGGGTCGAGACACCGGGGAGCTGTTTTTT
CASSLTSGRDTGELFF
>few|TRBJ2-3|TRBV3-1|NA
TGTGCCAGCAGCCAAGCTAAAGGGAGGCTTGATACGCAGTATTTT
CASSQAKGRLDTQYF
>many|TRBJ1-4|TRBV29-1|TRBD1
TGCAGCGTGTCTGACAGGGGGCATGAAAAACTGTTTTTT
CSVSDRGHEKLFF
>NA|TRBJ2-5|TRBV5-1|TRBD1
TGCGCCAGCAGCTTGGGGGGACAGAAGGGAGAGACCCAGTACTTC
CASSLGGQKGETQYF
>NA|TRBJ1-1|TRBV7-9|TRBD1
TGTGCCAGCAGCAACCCGACAGGGAGGTGGACTGAAGCTTTCTTT
CASSNPTGRWTEAFF
>few|TRBJ1-4|TRBV3-1|NA
TGTGCCAGCGGGGTCTTCGCAACTAATGAAAAACTGTTTTTT
CASGVFATNEKLFF
>NA|TRBJ1-2|TRBV29-1|NA
TGCAGCGTTAACTGGGGGCAGTGTGGCTACACCTTC
CSVNWGQCGYTF
>few|TRBJ1-2|TRBV2|NA
TGTGCCAGCAGTGAAGCGGGACGGCCCTCTAACTATGGCTACACCTTC
CASSEAGRPSNYGYTF
>few|TRBJ2-3|TRBV6-5|NA
TGTGCCAGCAGTTACCAAACATCTACAACAGATACGCAGTATTTT
CASSYQTSTTDTQYF
>NA|TRBJ2-3|TRBV6-6|TRBD2
TGTGCCAGCAGTTACCCCGGGACTAGCGGGAGCGCAGATACGCAGTATTTT
CASSYPGTSGSADTQYF
>NA|TRBJ1-1|TRBV9|NA
TGTGCCAGCAGCGTAGTGGACGGCTTCACTGAAGCTTTCTTT
CASSVVDGFTEAFF
>NA|TRBJ1-2|TRBV5-1|NA
TGCGCCAGCAGCTTGCGAGCAGGATCTGATTACTATGGCTACACCTTC
CASSLRAGSDYYGYTF
>once|TRBJ2-3|TRBV6-2/TRBV6-3|NA
TGTGCCAGCACGTCGAGAGCAGATACGCAGTATTTT
CASTSRADTQYF
>NA|TRBJ2-1|TRBV25-1|NA
TGTGTCAGCAGTATTACCGCCCTCTACAATGAGCAGTTCTTC
CVSSITALYNEQFF